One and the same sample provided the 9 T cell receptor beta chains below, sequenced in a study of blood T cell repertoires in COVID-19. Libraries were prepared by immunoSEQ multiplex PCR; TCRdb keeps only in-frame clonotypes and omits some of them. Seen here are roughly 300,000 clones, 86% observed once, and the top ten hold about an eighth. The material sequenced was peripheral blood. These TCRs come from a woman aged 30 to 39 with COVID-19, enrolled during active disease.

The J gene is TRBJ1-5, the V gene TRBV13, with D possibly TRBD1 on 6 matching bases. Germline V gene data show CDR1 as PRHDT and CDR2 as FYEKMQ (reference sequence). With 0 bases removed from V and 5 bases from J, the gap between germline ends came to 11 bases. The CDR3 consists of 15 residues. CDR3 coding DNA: TGTGCCAGCAGCTTAGGCCACAGGGCGGATCAGCCCCAGCATTTT. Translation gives CASSLGHRADQPQHF.

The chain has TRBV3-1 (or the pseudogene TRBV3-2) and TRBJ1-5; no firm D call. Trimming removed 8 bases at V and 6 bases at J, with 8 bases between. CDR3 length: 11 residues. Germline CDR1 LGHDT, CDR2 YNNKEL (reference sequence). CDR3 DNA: TGTGCCAGCTCCCCTACTCAGCCCCAGCATTTT. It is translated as CASSPTQPQHF.

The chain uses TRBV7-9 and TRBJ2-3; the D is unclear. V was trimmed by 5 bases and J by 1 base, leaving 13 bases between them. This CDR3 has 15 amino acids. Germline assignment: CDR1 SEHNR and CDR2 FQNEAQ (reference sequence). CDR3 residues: CASSTRGEGTDTQYF. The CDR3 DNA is TGTGCCAGCAGCACCAGAGGTGAGGGCACAGATACGCAGTATTTT.

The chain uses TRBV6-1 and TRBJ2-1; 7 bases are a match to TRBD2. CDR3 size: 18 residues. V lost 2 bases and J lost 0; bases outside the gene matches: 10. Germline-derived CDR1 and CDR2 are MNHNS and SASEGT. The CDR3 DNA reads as TGTGCCAGCAGTGAAAGCGTACCGGGGGGTCTCTCCTACAATGAGCAGTTCTTC. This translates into CASSESVPGGLSYNEQFF.

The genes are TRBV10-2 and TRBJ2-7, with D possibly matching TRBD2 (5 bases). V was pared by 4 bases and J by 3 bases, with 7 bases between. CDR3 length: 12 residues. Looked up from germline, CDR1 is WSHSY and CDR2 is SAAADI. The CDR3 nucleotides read TGCGCCAGCAGTGTTGACTACTACGAGCAGTACTTC. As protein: CASSVDYYEQYF.

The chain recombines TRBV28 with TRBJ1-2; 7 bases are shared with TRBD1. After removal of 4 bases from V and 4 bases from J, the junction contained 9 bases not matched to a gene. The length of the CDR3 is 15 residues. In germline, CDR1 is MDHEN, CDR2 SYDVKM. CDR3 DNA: TGTGCCAGCAGTTCTCCAGGGGGAGTCACCTATGGCTACACCTTC. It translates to CASSSPGGVTYGYTF.

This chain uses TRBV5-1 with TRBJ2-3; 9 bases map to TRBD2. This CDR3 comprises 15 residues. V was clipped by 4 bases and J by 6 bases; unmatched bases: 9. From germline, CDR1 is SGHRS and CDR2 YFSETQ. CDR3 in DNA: TGCGCCAGCAGCATGCTAGCGGGGTCGGGGGATACGCAGTATTTT. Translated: CASSMLAGSGDTQYF.

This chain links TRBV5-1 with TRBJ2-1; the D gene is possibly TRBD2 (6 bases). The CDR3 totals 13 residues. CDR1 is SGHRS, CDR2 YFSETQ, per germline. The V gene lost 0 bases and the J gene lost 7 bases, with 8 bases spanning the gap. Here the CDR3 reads CASSLGGRNEQFF. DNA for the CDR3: TGCGCCAGCAGCTTGGGGGGGAGGAATGAGCAGTTCTTC.

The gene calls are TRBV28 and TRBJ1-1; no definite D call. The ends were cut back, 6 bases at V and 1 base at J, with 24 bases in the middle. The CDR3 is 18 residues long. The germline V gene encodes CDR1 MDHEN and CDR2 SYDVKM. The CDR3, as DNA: TGTGCCAGCAGGCTCTCGATTCGGACCGGCGGGCGGAACACTGAAGCTTTCTTT. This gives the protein CASRLSIRTGGRNTEAFF. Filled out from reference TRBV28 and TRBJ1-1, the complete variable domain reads DVKVTQSSRYLVKRTGEKVFLECVQDMDHENMFWYRQDPGLGLRLIYFSYDVKMKEKGDIPEGYSVSREKKERFSLILESASTNQTSMYLCASRLSIRTGGRNTEAFFGQGTRLTVV.